These 11 T cell receptor beta chains originate from one sample sequenced in a study of CD8 T cell repertoires and HIV-1 epitope variants. The method was immunoSEQ multiplex PCR; TCRdb's version includes in-frame clones alone and lacks a portion of them. The sample includes several thousand clones, around 70% seen only once; the top ten take around 38%. These receptors are not linked to any known antigen. Sequenced sample: cultured CD8+ T cells derived from PBMCs. Source of these receptors: a male donor with HIV.

This sequence joins TRBV7-2 and TRBJ2-5, with 9 bases identical to TRBD2. J lost 2 bases, V lost 5 bases, and 6 bases had no gene match. Germline loops: CDR1 SGHTA, CDR2 FQGNSA. The length of the CDR3 is 15 residues. The chain's CDR3 is CASSPRGGIQETQYF. As DNA, the CDR3 is TGTGCCAGCAGCCCGCGGGGGGGGATACAAGAGACCCAGTACTTC.

This clone has only one observation. The chain carries TRBV12-1 and TRBJ2-2. TRBV12-1 is described as a pseudogene. The CDR3 has 14 amino acids. The CDR3: CASSFERPTGELFF. The CDR3 DNA reads as TGTGCCAGCAGCTTTGAACGACCTACCGGGGAGCTGTTTTTT.

The gene calls are TRBV19 and TRBJ2-7; D unclear. The germline gives CDR1 LNHDA, CDR2 SQIVND (reference sequence). The CDR3 consists of 11 residues. V lost 6 bases, J lost 6 bases, and 9 bases lay in between. CDR3 DNA: TGTGCCAGTAGCGGCCCCCGCGAGCAGTACTTC. Protein product: CASSGPREQYF. Full variable domain (rest looked up from reference TRBV19 and TRBJ2-7): DGGITQSPKYLFRKEGQNVTLSCEQNLNHDAMYWYRQDPGQGLRLIYYSQIVNDFQKGDIAEGYSVSREKKESFPLTVTSAQKNPTAFYLCASSGPREQYFGPGTRLTVT.

This sequence joins TRBV27 and TRBJ1-1; D gene uncertain. Trimming took 4 bases from V and 2 from J, leaving 14 bases between them. In germline, CDR1 is MNHEY, CDR2 SMNVEV (reference sequence). The CDR3 is 15 amino acids. The CDR3 here is CASSSLFTVNTEAFF. CDR3 nucleotides: TGTGCCAGCAGTTCCCTATTTACAGTAAACACTGAAGCTTTCTTT.

The chain recombines TRBV2 with TRBJ2-2; 7 bases are a match to TRBD2. The CDR3 has 15 residues. J lost 4 bases, V lost 5 bases, and 7 bases had no gene match. Germline V gene sequence: CDR1 SNHLY, CDR2 FYNNEI. The CDR3 DNA is TGTGCCAGCAGTCTCGGACTAGTTCGCACCGGGGAGCTGTTTTTT. Amino acids: CASSLGLVRTGELFF.

The chain couples TRBV27 to TRBJ1-5; a weak D match, TRBD1 (6 bases). Between the trimmed V and J ends, which lost 2 bases and 6 bases, there was a span of 17 bases. The germline V gene encodes CDR1 MNHEY and CDR2 SMNVEV (reference sequence). The CDR3 has 16 residues. The CDR3 nucleotides are TGTGCCAGCAGTTTAAGCGCCCGCAGGGGCGGTCAGCCCCAGCATTTT. Protein sequence: CASSLSARRGGQPQHF.

In nucleotides, the CDR3 is TGCGCCAGCAGCCTGCAGCCGAGGGACAGGGGCGGACAGCCCCAGCATTTT. Translation gives CASSLQPRDRGGQPQHF. V and J are TRBV5-1 and TRBJ1-5, with TRBD1 identical over 10 bases. The CDR3 is 17 residues long. Germline assignment: CDR1 SGHRS and CDR2 YFSETQ. Trimming took 4 bases from V and 7 from J; bases not matched to a gene: 14.

This chain connects TRBV2 to TRBJ1-1, with unresolved D. This CDR3 is 16 amino acids long. CDR1 is SNHLY, CDR2 FYNNEI, per germline. The germline V and J ends were trimmed by 5 bases and 0 bases, with 16 bases remaining between them. This CDR3 reads CASSTDQTRLNTEAFF. CDR3 in DNA: TGTGCCAGCAGTACCGACCAGACCCGCTTGAACACTGAAGCTTTCTTT.

The rearrangement links TRBV28 to TRBJ2-1; 7 bases fit TRBD2. J gave up 0 bases and V 2 bases, and 1 base lay outside the gene matches. Germline values: CDR1 MDHEN, CDR2 SYDVKM. The CDR3 runs 15 residues. CDR3 DNA: TGTGCCAGCAGTTTAGGCGGGGGCTCCTACAATGAGCAGTTCTTC. Its translation is CASSLGGGSYNEQFF.

The rearrangement joins TRBV27 to TRBJ2-7; D may be TRBD1 or TRBD2 (5 bases each). Deletions cut 0 bases from V and 2 bases from J, with 14 bases between. This CDR3 is 16 amino acids long. The germline V gene encodes CDR1 MNHEY and CDR2 SMNVEV (reference sequence). CDR3 amino acids: CASSLSMGELTYEQYF. CDR3 DNA: TGTGCCAGCAGTTTATCGATGGGGGAGTTAACCTACGAGCAGTACTTC.

This rearrangement joins TRBV19 to TRBJ1-1; a weak D match, TRBD1 (6 bases). The CDR3 has 14 amino acids. The germline gives CDR1 LNHDA, CDR2 SQIVND (reference sequence). V dropped 6 bases and J dropped 5 bases, with 16 bases sitting between them. In DNA, the CDR3 is TGTGCCAGTAGGCCCTGGGGGGCCCAGACTGAAGCTTTCTTT. This gives the protein CASRPWGAQTEAFF.